This TCR beta chain emerged from a study of T-cell memory formation after mild COVID-19. Study context: TCR clusters were mostly confined to one donor each.

Trimming cost V 2 bases and J 6 bases, with 11 bases left between them. The germline V gene has CDR1 SGHAT and CDR2 FQNNGV. CDR3 length equals 14 residues. Study-wide results and limits: What remained unconfirmed was the SARS-CoV-2 specificity of second-wave clones peaking on day 37. Largely, contracting CD4+ clones fell within CM and EM, and contracting CD8+ clones within EMRA. Balance between CD4 and CD8 was seen in clones contracting day 15 to 85, and a CD4+ lean was seen in later expanders.

TCRdb called the 5' RACE reads again in MiXCR, with one record for every CDR3 protein. The sample has 350,000 or so distinct CDR3 sequences; approximately 13% are singletons. The sample holds a few counts of this clonotype. Antigen specificity is unknown. This sequence was found in a young man who had mild COVID-19 (a few samples of this study predate the infection). Cell type and time point are not known. Sequenced input: PBMCs or a T cell subset sorted from them (not recorded which). The chain recombines TRBV11-2 with TRBJ2-1; possibly TRBD1 for D (5 bases). The CDR3 is CASSLIAGSNEQFF. The CDR3 DNA reads TGTGCCAGCAGCTTAATAGCAGGGTCCAATGAGCAGTTCTTC.